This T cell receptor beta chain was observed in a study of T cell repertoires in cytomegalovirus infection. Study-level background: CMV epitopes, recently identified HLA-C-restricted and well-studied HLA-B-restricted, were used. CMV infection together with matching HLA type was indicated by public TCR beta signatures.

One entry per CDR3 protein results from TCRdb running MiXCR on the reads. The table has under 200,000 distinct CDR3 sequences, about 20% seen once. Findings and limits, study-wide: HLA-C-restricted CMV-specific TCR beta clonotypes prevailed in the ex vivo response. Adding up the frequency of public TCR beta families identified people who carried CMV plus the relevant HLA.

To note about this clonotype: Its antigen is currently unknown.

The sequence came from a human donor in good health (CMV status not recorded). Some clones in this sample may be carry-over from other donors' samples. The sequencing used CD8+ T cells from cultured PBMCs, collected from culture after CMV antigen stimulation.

The CDR3 sequence is CASSFGLAGYNEQFF. CDR3 DNA: TGTGCCAGCAGCTTTGGACTAGCGGGGTACAATGAGCAGTTCTTC. V usage is TRBV7-2 and J usage is TRBJ2-1, with TRBD2 identical over 12 bases. This CDR3 spans 15 amino acids. V gave up 3 bases and J gave up 4 bases; unmatched junction bases: 1. Germline V lookup: CDR1 SGHTA, CDR2 FQGNSA. Together with reference TRBV7-2 and TRBJ2-1, the CDR3 gives the full variable domain: GAGVSQSPSNKVTEKGKDVELRCDPISGHTALYWYRQSLGQGLEFLIYFQGNSAPDKSGLPSDRFSAERTGGSVSTLTIQRTQQEDSAVYLCASSFGLAGYNEQFFGPGTRLTVL.